This T cell receptor beta chain was identified during a study of blood T cell repertoires in COVID-19. Generated by immunoSEQ multiplex PCR, the TCRdb table keeps only in-frame clones and is missing some. The sample comprises approximately 150,000 clones, 82% of which are singletons, and approximately 9.1% rests with the top ten. The CDR3 is made up of 15 amino acids. V lost 1 base to trimming and J lost 7 bases, with 14 bases between them. Germline lookup yields CDR1 SGHAT and CDR2 FQNNGV. This TCR was recovered from a woman in her 70s with acute or convalescent COVID-19. The source material was peripheral blood. The V call is TRBV11-2, the J call TRBJ2-4, with D possibly TRBD1 on 5 matching bases. This chain's CDR3 is CASSLARQYLNIQYF. The CDR3 coding sequence is TGTGCCAGCAGCTTAGCGCGACAGTACCTTAACATTCAGTACTTC.